The 23 T cell receptor beta chains in this list originate from one sample, sequenced in a study of blood T cell repertoires in COVID-19. Using immunoSEQ multiplex PCR, the repertoire was profiled, and TCRdb retains in-frame clones only, with some absent. The table records about 170,000 clones, more than 75% of them present only once. The sample was peripheral blood. The receptors here all came from a woman aged 80 or over with COVID-19, enrolled during active disease.

The rearrangement uses TRBV7-2 and TRBJ2-1; TRBD1 might be the D (6 bases). Germline CDR1 reads SGHTA; CDR2 reads FQGNSA. Between the trimmed V and J ends, which lost 5 bases and 4 bases, there was a span of 15 bases. CDR3 length: 15 residues. The CDR3 reads CASSVGTFAYNEQFF. The CDR3 DNA reads as TGTGCCAGCAGCGTCGGGACATTTGCGTACAATGAGCAGTTCTTC.

This clone was counted between two and nine times. J is TRBJ1-1 and V is TRBV27; 9 nucleotides line up with TRBD1. CDR1 is MNHEY, CDR2 SMNVEV, per germline (reference sequence). This CDR3 has 14 residues. J lost 5 bases, V lost 5 bases, and 6 bases had no gene match. CDR3 bases: TGTGCCAGCAGTCTACAGGGGGCCGGGACTGAAGCTTTCTTT. This codes for CASSLQGAGTEAFF.

This clone has just one count. J is TRBJ2-2 and V is TRBV2; 10 bases align to TRBD2. V dropped 1 base and J dropped 5; count of bases not matched to a gene: 1. Germline V gene lookup returns CDR1 SNHLY and CDR2 FYNNEI. This CDR3 has 15 residues. CDR3 nucleotide sequence: TGTGCCAGCAGTGAAGGTAGCGGGAGGACCGGGGAGCTGTTTTTT. This codes for CASSEGSGRTGELFF.

This chain joins TRBV6-2 or TRBV6-3 and TRBJ2-5; D possibly corresponds to TRBD2 (5 bases). This CDR3 is 14 amino acids long. In germline, CDR1 is MNHEY, CDR2 SVGEGT. The V gene lost 0 bases and the J gene lost 13 bases, with 18 bases spanning the gap. CDR3 DNA: TGTGCCAGCAGTTACTCTGAGGGTAGCCCAGAATCGTACTTC. Amino acid sequence: CASSYSEGSPESYF.

The chain has TRBV6-1 and TRBJ1-2; D perhaps matches TRBD1 (6 bases). Germline lookup yields CDR1 MNHNS and CDR2 SASEGT. The CDR3 loop spans 14 amino acids. The V and J ends lost 0 bases and 5 bases respectively, with 10 bases between them. DNA of the CDR3: TGTGCCAGCAGTGAAGCGTTTAGGGGGTATGGCTACACCTTC. This encodes CASSEAFRGYGYTF.

The rearrangement links TRBV13 to TRBJ2-7; 14 bases match TRBD2. V trimming: 5 bases; J trimming: 0 bases; junction bases outside the gene matches: 12. Germline V gene sequence: CDR1 PRHDT, CDR2 FYEKMQ (reference sequence). The CDR3 spans 19 residues. The DNA for the CDR3 is TGTGCCAGCAGCCCCCGACTAGCGGGAGGGCCGTTAATCTCCTACGAGCAGTACTTC. Amino acids: CASSPRLAGGPLISYEQYF.

The chain has TRBV10-2 and TRBJ1-1; D is unclear. Germline V gives CDR1 WSHSY, CDR2 SAAADI. This CDR3 has 17 amino acids. V dropped 6 bases and J dropped 6 bases, with 26 bases sitting between them. The CDR3 is CASSDPLRDAQVAEAFF. As DNA, the CDR3 is TGCGCCAGCAGCGACCCCCTAAGAGACGCCCAGGTCGCTGAAGCTTTCTTT.

This chain uses TRBV12-3 or TRBV12-4 with TRBJ1-2, with TRBD1 matching 9 bases. There are 11 residues in the CDR3. V was pared by 8 bases and J by 10 bases, with 5 bases of the junction left unmatched. DNA of the CDR3: TGTGCCAGCTCGGACAGGGGTTCCTACACCTTC. Residues: CASSDRGSYTF.

The rearrangement uses TRBV9 and TRBJ2-7, with a possible D match to TRBD2 (7 bases). The CDR3 covers 13 residues. Germline V lookup: CDR1 SGDLS, CDR2 YYNGEE. The V end lost 0 bases, the J end lost 7 bases, and 11 bases lay between the germline ends. Here the CDR3 reads CASSVEGGSEQYF. CDR3 nucleotide sequence: TGTGCCAGCAGCGTAGAGGGGGGGTCAGAGCAGTACTTC.

This chain joins TRBV28 and TRBJ1-1; possibly TRBD1 for D (6 bases). CDR1 MDHEN and CDR2 SYDVKM come from the germline V gene. Trimming took 8 bases from V and 4 from J, leaving 14 bases between them. The CDR3 is 13 amino acids. This chain's CDR3 is CASHHGGPTEAFF. DNA of the CDR3: TGTGCCAGCCACCACGGGGGGCCCACTGAAGCTTTCTTT.

V and J are TRBV10-3 and TRBJ1-3, with 7 bases aligning to TRBD1. The CDR3 spans 15 residues. V trimming: 8 bases; J trimming: 3 bases; junction bases outside the gene matches: 10. The germline gives CDR1 ENHRY, CDR2 SYGVKD. The CDR3 coding sequence is TGTGCCATCGGCGCCCCTACAGGGGTTGGAAACACCATATATTTT. Translated, it gives CAIGAPTGVGNTIYF.

The DNA of the CDR3 is TGTGCCAGCAGCGGGGACAGGGAAGGCTACACCTTC. Protein product: CASSGDREGYTF. The V call is TRBV14, the J call TRBJ1-2; 9 bases match TRBD1. Germline CDR1 is SGHDN and CDR2 is FVKESK. This CDR3 is 12 amino acids long. The J segment lost 8 bases and the V segment lost 5 bases, leaving 3 bases of the junction unmatched.

In its sample, this clone was seen once. The chain carries TRBV28 and TRBJ2-2, with a tentative D call TRBD2 (5 bases). This CDR3 has 12 residues. V lost 8 bases to trimming and J lost 5 bases, with 9 bases between them. Germline CDR1 and CDR2: MDHEN and SYDVKM. The CDR3 DNA sequence: TGTGCCAGCTGCCGAGGGACCGGGGAGCTGTTTTTT. It yields the protein CASCRGTGELFF.

As concerns this clone: Other DNA sequences of this sample code for an identical CDR3. The CDR3 is CASSTPQGTNEKLFF. CDR3 bases: TGTGCCAGTAGTACCCCACAGGGGACTAATGAAAAACTGTTTTTT. This chain links TRBV19 with TRBJ1-4, with TRBD1 identical over 7 bases. After removal of 4 bases from V and 2 bases from J, the junction contained 4 bases not matched to a gene. Germline V gene lookup returns CDR1 LNHDA and CDR2 SQIVND (reference sequence). CDR3 length equals 15 residues.

The chain is built from TRBV7-6 and TRBJ1-3; D unresolved. V lost 1 base and J lost 0, with 13 bases in between. CDR1 and CDR2 from the germline V gene are SGHVS and FNYEAQ. This CDR3 region has 17 residues. CDR3 loop: CASSLGAASSSGNTIYF. For the CDR3, the DNA is TGTGCCAGCAGCTTAGGGGCTGCCTCGAGCTCTGGAAACACCATATATTTT.

This rearrangement joins TRBV2 to TRBJ2-5; D may be TRBD1 (6 bases). V was pared by 10 bases and J by 1 base, with 10 bases between. The CDR3 loop spans 12 amino acids. Germline V gives CDR1 SNHLY, CDR2 FYNNEI. CDR3 protein: CATSGAQETQYF. The CDR3 DNA follows: TGTGCCACATCAGGGGCCCAAGAGACCCAGTACTTC.

The chain recombines TRBV28 with TRBJ1-1; possibly TRBD1 for D (5 bases). V was pared by 2 bases and J by 5 bases, with 9 bases between. The CDR3 contains 13 residues. Germline V gives CDR1 MDHEN, CDR2 SYDVKM. CDR3 DNA sequence: TGTGCCAGCAGTTTAGGCAGGGCGACTGAAGCTTTCTTT. Translated: CASSLGRATEAFF.

This rearrangement joins TRBV5-1 to TRBJ2-3, with 9 bases aligning to TRBD2. Unmatched junction bases numbered 3, after V lost 1 base and J lost 0 bases. The CDR3 has 16 residues. CDR1 is SGHRS, CDR2 YFSETQ, per germline. CDR3 region: CASSLMAGGSTDTQYF. As DNA, the CDR3 is TGCGCCAGCAGCTTGATGGCGGGAGGGAGCACAGATACGCAGTATTTT.

The chain carries TRBV3-1 (or the pseudogene TRBV3-2) and TRBJ1-2, with D possibly matching TRBD1 (6 bases). V gave up 3 bases and J gave up 3 bases, with 11 bases separating them. CDR1 and CDR2 (germline): LGHDT, YNNKEL (reference sequence). The CDR3 contains 14 residues. The DNA for the CDR3 is TGTGCCAGCAGCCAGATGACAGGAGACTATGGCTACACCTTC. Amino acid sequence: CASSQMTGDYGYTF.

The chain recombines TRBV19 with TRBJ2-1, with 7 bases fitting TRBD2. This CDR3 spans 13 amino acids. The V gene end was trimmed by 4 bases and the J gene end by 8 bases; junction bases not matched to a gene: 5. The germline V gene encodes CDR1 LNHDA and CDR2 SQIVND (reference sequence). CDR3 DNA: TGTGCCAGTAGTAAGCAGGGACTATATGAGCAGTTCTTC. Its protein is CASSKQGLYEQFF.

V and J are TRBV5-1 and TRBJ1-6; the D is unclear. This CDR3 region has 14 residues. V lost 0 bases and J 7 bases, leaving 8 bases between the germline ends. Germline CDR1 and CDR2: SGHRS and YFSETQ. The CDR3 DNA sequence: TGCGCCAGCAGCTTGGGCCAACAGAATTCACCCCTCCACTTT. This encodes CASSLGQQNSPLHF.

The chain joins TRBV28 to TRBJ1-2; 7 nucleotides match TRBD1. Germline V CDR1 and CDR2: MDHEN, SYDVKM. The V segment lost 8 bases and the J segment 1 base; nucleotides outside the gene matches: 10. The CDR3 runs to 15 residues. The CDR3: CASEEQGLGNYGYTF. For the CDR3, the DNA is TGTGCCAGCGAGGAACAGGGGCTGGGTAACTATGGCTACACCTTC.

V usage is TRBV24-1 and J usage is TRBJ2-2, with 8 bases matching TRBD2. Germline V gives CDR1 KGHDR, CDR2 SFDVKD. This CDR3 contains 18 residues. J lost 5 bases, V lost 0 bases, and 10 bases had no gene match. The CDR3 here is CATSDLRRTSRVTGELFF. In nucleotides, the CDR3 is TGTGCCACCAGTGATTTGCGCAGGACTAGCCGGGTTACCGGGGAGCTGTTTTTT.